The next 32 T cell receptor beta chains were all read from a single sample in a study of blood T cell repertoires in COVID-19. The assay was immunoSEQ multiplex PCR, and TCRdb's table has in-frame clones only and misses some. The sample holds about 100,000 clones, approximately 88% seen once. The sequenced sample consisted of peripheral blood. These receptors were obtained from a human donor in a cohort sampled during active COVID-19.

The chain couples TRBV4-1 to TRBJ1-2, with 8 bases aligning to TRBD1. The CDR3 is 16 residues long. Trimming cost V 0 bases and J 8 bases; bases outside gene matches: 11. CDR1 MGHRA and CDR2 YSYEKL come from the germline V gene. DNA of the CDR3: TGCGCCAGCAGCCAAGATGGGACAGGTCTATCGGGGGGCTACACCTTC. As protein: CASSQDGTGLSGGYTF.

The gene calls are TRBV4-1 and TRBJ1-4; no firm D call. The germline gives CDR1 MGHRA, CDR2 YSYEKL. This CDR3 is 15 amino acids long. V lost 1 base, J lost 4 bases, and 10 bases lay in between. The CDR3 nucleotides read TGCGCCAGCAGCCAAGGGCCCAGTTTTAATGAAAAACTGTTTTTT. It codes for CASSQGPSFNEKLFF.

The chain joins TRBV11-1 to TRBJ2-3; 7 positions agree with TRBD2. The CDR3 has 15 residues. CDR1 and CDR2 (germline): SGHAT, FQDESV (reference sequence). The V gene end was trimmed by 6 bases and the J gene end by 1 base; junction bases not matched to a gene: 7. The CDR3 is CASRGGIPRTDTQYF. CDR3 nucleotides: TGTGCCAGCAGGGGAGGGATACCACGCACAGATACGCAGTATTTT.

This chain connects TRBV2 to TRBJ2-3; 9 nucleotides agree with TRBD2. CDR1 and CDR2 (germline): SNHLY, FYNNEI. Trimming cost V 8 bases and J 4 bases; bases outside gene matches: 7. There are 14 residues in the CDR3. CDR3 bases: TGTGCCAGCGGGCGGGGGGGTAGGCCAGATACGCAGTATTTT. Translated: CASGRGGRPDTQYF.

The chain uses TRBV15 and TRBJ1-1; D ambiguous. CDR1 and CDR2 (germline): LNHNV, YYDKDF (reference sequence). The CDR3 totals 13 residues. The V and J ends lost 6 bases and 0 bases respectively, with 8 bases between them. This CDR3 is CATSPTLNTEAFF. The CDR3 DNA sequence: TGTGCCACCAGTCCAACACTGAACACTGAAGCTTTCTTT.

The chain combines TRBV5-1 with TRBJ1-2; maybe TRBD1 (6 bases). V dropped 0 bases and J dropped 6 bases, with 9 bases sitting between them. This CDR3 region has 13 residues. From germline, CDR1 is SGHRS and CDR2 YFSETQ. The CDR3 DNA reads as TGCGCCAGCAGCTTGGGCGGGGGCGATGGCTACACCTTC. This translates into CASSLGGGDGYTF.

The J gene is TRBJ2-5, the V gene TRBV2; a possible D gene is TRBD2 (5 bases). The CDR3 extends over 14 amino acids. Trimming cost V 5 bases and J 1 base, with 11 bases left between them. Germline CDR1 and CDR2: SNHLY and FYNNEI. CDR3 coding DNA: TGTGCCAGCAGTCGTCGGGGAATCCAAGAGACCCAGTACTTC. This encodes CASSRRGIQETQYF.

The chain carries TRBV5-6 and TRBJ1-1; TRBD1 is a possible D gene (5 bases). Between the trimmed V and J ends, which lost 1 base and 4 bases, there was a span of 11 bases. Germline V lookup: CDR1 SGHDT, CDR2 YYEEEE. The CDR3 runs to 14 residues. The DNA of the CDR3 is TGTGCCAGCAGCTTGTACAGGCGGGGCACTGAAGCTTTCTTT. This sequence encodes CASSLYRRGTEAFF. Together with reference TRBV5-6 and TRBJ1-1, the CDR3 gives the full variable domain: DAGVTQSPTHLIKTRGQQVTLRCSPKSGHDTVSWYQQALGQGPQFIFQYYEEEERQRGNFPDRFSGHQFPNYSSELNVNALLLGDSALYLCASSLYRRGTEAFFGQGTRLTVV.

This clone has more than one count but fewer than ten. The chain couples TRBV9 to TRBJ1-2, with 8 bases aligning to TRBD1. With V trimmed by 3 bases and J by 3 bases, 7 bases remained unmatched. Germline-derived CDR1 and CDR2 are SGDLS and YYNGEE. CDR3 length: 15 amino acids. CDR3 nucleotides: TGTGCCAGCAGCGCCGCCCAGGGGGCCTACTATGGCTACACCTTC. Translation gives CASSAAQGAYYGYTF.

This sequence joins TRBV7-2 and TRBJ2-1; possibly TRBD1 for D (6 bases). CDR1 is SGHTA and CDR2 is FQGNSA in the germline V gene. V was cut by 10 bases and J by 0 bases, with 16 bases left in between. CDR3 length equals 15 residues. The chain's CDR3 is CAIIVGTTSYNEQFF. The CDR3 region has the DNA TGTGCCATCATCGTCGGGACAACCTCCTACAATGAGCAGTTCTTC.

The J gene is TRBJ2-5, the V gene TRBV5-1; 12 nucleotides match TRBD2. Germline-derived CDR1 and CDR2 are SGHRS and YFSETQ. V was clipped by 0 bases and J by 6 bases; unmatched bases: 3. This CDR3 has 15 amino acids. CDR3 region: CASSLATSGGKTQYF. As DNA, the CDR3 is TGCGCCAGCAGCTTGGCCACTAGCGGGGGGAAGACCCAGTACTTC.

This clone came up once. This chain's CDR3 is CASSSPGGGSEKLFF. DNA of the CDR3: TGTGCCAGCAGCTCGCCCGGGGGGGGATCGGAAAAACTGTTTTTT. This sequence joins TRBV11-2 and TRBJ1-4; D is perhaps TRBD1 (5 bases). Germline V gene lookup returns CDR1 SGHAT and CDR2 FQNNGV. CDR3 length equals 15 residues. Between the trimmed V and J ends, which lost 4 bases and 8 bases, there was a span of 17 bases.

V and J are TRBV2 and TRBJ2-1, with 10 bases matching TRBD1. V was pared by 4 bases and J by 7 bases, with 10 bases of the junction left unmatched. In germline, CDR1 is SNHLY, CDR2 FYNNEI. The CDR3 runs 16 residues. The CDR3 protein is CASSGRQGARWNEQFF. The CDR3, as DNA: TGTGCCAGCAGTGGCCGACAGGGGGCTCGGTGGAATGAGCAGTTCTTC.

V and J are TRBV5-4 and TRBJ2-5; unclear D gene. The CDR3 totals 13 residues. Trimming pared 4 bases from V and 0 bases from J, leaving 7 bases between. Germline lookup yields CDR1 SGHNT and CDR2 YYREEE (reference sequence). The CDR3 spells CASSPDNQETQYF. The CDR3 nucleotides are TGTGCCAGCAGCCCAGACAACCAAGAGACCCAGTACTTC. Complete variable domain (other parts from reference TRBV5-4 and TRBJ2-5): ETGVTQSPTHLIKTRGQQVTLRCSSQSGHNTVSWYQQALGQGPQFIFQYYREEENGRGNFPPRFSGLQFPNYSSELNVNALELDDSALYLCASSPDNQETQYFGPGTRLLVL.

The genes are TRBV7-3 and TRBJ2-2; D is perhaps TRBD1 (5 bases). Germline V gives CDR1 SGHTA, CDR2 FQGTGA. V lost 3 bases and J 5 bases, leaving 13 bases between the germline ends. This CDR3 is built from 15 residues. The CDR3 reads CASSLRQGGTGELFF. The CDR3 coding sequence is TGTGCCAGCAGCTTGCGGCAGGGTGGAACCGGGGAGCTGTTTTTT.

The chain recombines TRBV5-4 with TRBJ2-5, with TRBD1 identical over 10 bases. The trim removed 0 bases at V and 5 bases at J, leaving 7 bases unmatched. The germline gives CDR1 SGHNT, CDR2 YYREEE (reference sequence). The CDR3 loop spans 16 amino acids. Here the CDR3 reads CASSLGGQGEWETQYF. The CDR3 bases are TGTGCCAGCAGCTTGGGCGGACAGGGGGAGTGGGAGACCCAGTACTTC. The full variable domain, in which reference TRBV5-4 and TRBJ2-5 provide the parts outside the CDR3, is ETGVTQSPTHLIKTRGQQVTLRCSSQSGHNTVSWYQQALGQGPQFIFQYYREEENGRGNFPPRFSGLQFPNYSSELNVNALELDDSALYLCASSLGGQGEWETQYFGPGTRLLVL.

The V and J genes are TRBV14 and TRBJ1-2; tentative D call: TRBD1 (5 bases). The CDR3 runs 14 residues. Germline CDR1 SGHDN, CDR2 FVKESK. V was trimmed by 0 bases and J by 5 bases, leaving 10 bases between them. In DNA form, the CDR3 reads TGTGCCAGCAGCCAAGATCGGGGGTGGTATGGCTACACCTTC. It specifies CASSQDRGWYGYTF.

The rearrangement uses TRBV5-1 and TRBJ2-2; a weak D match, TRBD1 (5 bases). Trimming pared 0 bases from V and 5 bases from J, leaving 8 bases between. Germline CDR1 reads SGHRS; CDR2 reads YFSETQ. This CDR3 region has 14 residues. CDR3 nucleotides: TGCGCCAGCAGCTTGGCAGGGCCGACCGGGGAGCTGTTTTTT. Its protein product is CASSLAGPTGELFF.

This chain links TRBV4-3 with TRBJ2-7, with a weak D call TRBD1 (6 bases). Germline values: CDR1 LGHNA, CDR2 YSLEER. CDR3 size: 15 residues. V lost 0 bases to trimming and J lost 2 bases, with 11 bases between them. The CDR3 loop is CASSQEAGVTYEQYF. The CDR3 nucleotides read TGCGCCAGCAGCCAAGAAGCAGGGGTGACCTACGAGCAGTACTTC.

The rearrangement joins TRBV11-3 to TRBJ2-3; TRBD2 agrees at 7 bases. J was trimmed by 0 bases and V by 5 bases; bases with no gene match: 14. CDR1 is SGHNT, CDR2 YENEEA, per germline. CDR3 size: 18 residues. CDR3 in DNA: TGTGCCAGCAGCATACCACCCGGGACTATCTCTAGCACAGATACGCAGTATTTT. Translated, it gives CASSIPPGTISSTDTQYF.

The CDR3 DNA sequence: TGTGCCAGCAGCAGGGGACAGGCTAATGAAAAACTGTTTTTT. The encoded protein is CASSRGQANEKLFF. This chain connects TRBV21-1 to TRBJ1-4; the table's D call of TRBD1 was not tested on the DNA. TRBV21-1 is listed as a pseudogene. CDR3 length: 14 residues.

The genes are TRBV5-4 and TRBJ2-5, with 9 bases that match TRBD1. The CDR3 contains 16 residues. V dropped 4 bases and J dropped 4; count of bases not matched to a gene: 11. Germline CDR1 reads SGHNT; CDR2 reads YYREEE (reference sequence). CDR3 sequence: CASSPATGGQGETQYF. CDR3 bases: TGTGCCAGCAGCCCCGCTACCGGGGGACAGGGAGAGACCCAGTACTTC.

The V gene is TRBV10-3, the J gene TRBJ2-3; D call uncertain. The CDR3 is 13 amino acids. The germline V gene has CDR1 ENHRY and CDR2 SYGVKD. Trimming removed 0 bases from V and 4 bases from J, with 5 bases in between. Here the CDR3 reads CAISESLADTQYF. Written as DNA, the CDR3 is TGTGCCATCAGTGAGTCCCTAGCAGATACGCAGTATTTT.

A remark on this clone: Distinct nucleotide sequences in the sample also encode this CDR3. The gene calls are TRBV7-2 and TRBJ1-3; possibly TRBD1 for D (6 bases). Trimming removed 5 bases from V and 1 base from J, with 9 bases in between. CDR1 is SGHTA, CDR2 FQGNSA, per germline. The CDR3 consists of 14 residues. CDR3 in DNA: TGTGCCAGCAGCCCCCAGGGGTCTGGAAACACCATATATTTT. Protein sequence: CASSPQGSGNTIYF. Combining the CDR3 with reference TRBV7-2 and TRBJ1-3 gives the whole variable domain GAGVSQSPSNKVTEKGKDVELRCDPISGHTALYWYRQSLGQGLEFLIYFQGNSAPDKSGLPSDRFSAERTGGSVSTLTIQRTQQEDSAVYLCASSPQGSGNTIYFGEGSWLTVV.

V gene TRBV6-5 combines with J gene TRBJ2-3, with TRBD1 as a possible D gene (7 bases). Between the trimmed V and J ends, which lost 5 bases and 10 bases, there was a span of 13 bases. This CDR3 has 12 residues. In germline, CDR1 is MNHEY, CDR2 SVGAGI. CDR3 nucleotides: TGTGCCAGCAGTACCCAGGGGGGCGCGCAGTATTTT. This translates into CASSTQGGAQYF.

V is TRBV27 and J is TRBJ1-4; 7 bases match TRBD1. The CDR3 runs to 15 residues. V shed 5 bases and J 8 bases; nucleotides not matched to a gene: 11. CDR1 is MNHEY and CDR2 is SMNVEV in the germline V gene (reference sequence). The CDR3 region has the DNA TGTGCCAGCAGTAGGCGACAGGGCACGGGCGAAAAACTGTTTTTT. Residues: CASSRRQGTGEKLFF.

V is TRBV9 and J is TRBJ1-1; perhaps TRBD1 as D (5 bases). The CDR3 has 14 amino acids. V was pared by 3 bases and J by 5 bases, with 14 bases between. Per the germline V gene, CDR1 is SGDLS and CDR2 is YYNGEE. This CDR3 reads CASSAAGVLTEAFF. As DNA, the CDR3 is TGTGCCAGCAGCGCCGCGGGGGTGTTGACTGAAGCTTTCTTT.

The rearrangement links TRBV5-1 to TRBJ2-7, with D perhaps TRBD2 (6 bases). Between the trimmed V and J ends, which lost 0 bases and 3 bases, there was a span of 10 bases. Germline CDR1 is SGHRS and CDR2 is YFSETQ. CDR3 length: 14 amino acids. The CDR3, as DNA: TGCGCCAGCAGCTTGGTTCTCGGGGGCTACGAGCAGTACTTC. Protein: CASSLVLGGYEQYF.

The chain employs TRBV18 and TRBJ2-1; 15 positions agree with TRBD2. The CDR3 length is 14 residues. Losses at the gene ends were 6 bases for V and 15 bases for J; bases not matched to a gene: 9. Germline V gives CDR1 KGHSH, CDR2 LQKENI. The CDR3 region has the DNA TGTGCCAGCTCGCCCGGGACTAGCGGGGGGATTTGGTTCTTC. Protein product: CASSPGTSGGIWFF.

The chain has TRBV7-2 and TRBJ2-7; TRBD1 matches at 8 bases. Germline CDR1 is SGHTA and CDR2 is FQGNSA. V shed 6 bases, J shed 2 bases, and the junction held 9 bases outside the gene matches. CDR3 size: 15 residues. The CDR3 DNA reads TGTGCCAGCAGAAAGGGACAGGCGACTCCCTACGAGCAGTACTTC. As protein: CASRKGQATPYEQYF. Full variable domain (rest looked up from reference TRBV7-2 and TRBJ2-7): GAGVSQSPSNKVTEKGKDVELRCDPISGHTALYWYRQSLGQGLEFLIYFQGNSAPDKSGLPSDRFSAERTGGSVSTLTIQRTQQEDSAVYLCASRKGQATPYEQYFGPGTRLTVT.

CDR3 nucleotide sequence: TGTGCCAGCAGCTTTGGGACAGGGGGCTACAATGAGCAGTTCTTC. Translating it yields CASSFGTGGYNEQFF. The rearrangement links TRBV11-2 to TRBJ2-1; TRBD1 matches 11 bases. V lost 3 bases to trimming and J lost 3 bases; unmatched junction nucleotides: 1. The CDR3 runs 15 residues. Germline CDR1 SGHAT, CDR2 FQNNGV. The variable domain in full, completed from reference TRBV11-2 and TRBJ2-1, reads EAGVAQSPRYKIIEKRQSVAFWCNPISGHATLYWYQQILGQGPKLLIQFQNNGVVDDSQLPKDRFSAERLKGVDSTLKIQPAKLEDSAVYLCASSFGTGGYNEQFFGPGTRLTVL.

This chain uses TRBV11-1 with TRBJ2-7; D is ambiguous. V was trimmed by 3 bases and J by 4 bases, leaving 4 bases between them. The CDR3 runs to 11 residues. The V gene's germline CDR1 is SGHAT and CDR2 FQDESV (reference sequence). The CDR3, as DNA: TGTGCCAGCAGCTTGAGGTACGAGCAGTACTTC. As protein: CASSLRYEQYF.